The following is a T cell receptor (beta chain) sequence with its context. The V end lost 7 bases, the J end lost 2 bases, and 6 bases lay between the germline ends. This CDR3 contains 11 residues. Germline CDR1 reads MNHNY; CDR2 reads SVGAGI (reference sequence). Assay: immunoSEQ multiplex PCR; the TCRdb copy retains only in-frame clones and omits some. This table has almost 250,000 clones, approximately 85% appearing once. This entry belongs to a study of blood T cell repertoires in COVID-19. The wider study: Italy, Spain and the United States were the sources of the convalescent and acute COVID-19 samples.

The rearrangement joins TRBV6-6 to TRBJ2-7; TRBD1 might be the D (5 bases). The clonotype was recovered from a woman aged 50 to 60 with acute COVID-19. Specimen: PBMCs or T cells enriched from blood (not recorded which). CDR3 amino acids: CASKGTYEQYF. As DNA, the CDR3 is TGTGCCAGCAAGGGGACCTACGAGCAGTACTTC.